One sample yielded the 23 T cell receptor beta chains listed below, sequenced in a study of persistence of HIV-infected CD4 T cells. This was the immunoSEQ version 4 assay in survey mode. Method: immunoSEQ multiplex PCR; TCRdb's copy keeps in-frame clones and lacks some. The table lists about 40,000 clones, approximately 80% of them singletons, with 14% in the top ten. These receptors' targets are unknown. Overlapping HIV-1 Gag 15-mer peptides at 0.85 to 1 ug per peptide per mL were used. Sorted nonresponding memory CD4+ T cells were CD40L-negative, CD69-negative, CD45RO-high. The sequencing here drew on CD4+ T cells sorted from PBMCs after roughly 18-hour stimulation, taken from a patient who received antiretroviral therapy. These receptors all come from an adult man with HIV who was CMV-seropositive.

The rearrangement uses TRBV5-1 and TRBJ2-1, with D unresolved. Trimming shortened V by 4 bases and J by 6 bases, and 5 bases separated the two germline ends. Germline V gene data show CDR1 as SGHRS and CDR2 as YFSETQ. CDR3 length equals 11 residues. The CDR3 DNA reads TGCGCCAGCAGCCCAAGCAATGAGCAGTTCTTC. Translated: CASSPSNEQFF.

A single count supports this clone. The rearrangement links TRBV16 to TRBJ1-2; tentatively, D is TRBD1 (6 bases). Germline loops: CDR1 KGHSY, CDR2 FQNENV. The V end lost 0 bases, the J end lost 2 bases, and 10 bases lay between the germline ends. The CDR3 spans 15 residues. The CDR3 DNA sequence: TGTGCCAGCAGCCAATCCAGGCAGGGGAACTATGGCTACACCTTC. Its translation is CASSQSRQGNYGYTF.

The V call is TRBV6-5, the J call TRBJ1-6, with 9 bases lining up with TRBD1. The germline V gene encodes CDR1 MNHEY and CDR2 SVGAGI. This CDR3 contains 15 residues. V dropped 6 bases and J dropped 5; count of bases not matched to a gene: 5. CDR3 residues: CASRRDRANNSPLHF. CDR3 nucleotides: TGTGCCAGCAGACGGGACAGGGCCAATAATTCACCCCTCCACTTT.

The chain couples TRBV11-3 to TRBJ2-1, with 7 bases that match TRBD1. J was trimmed by 4 bases and V by 3 bases; bases with no gene match: 6. The CDR3 has 15 amino acids. Germline V gene data show CDR1 as SGHNT and CDR2 as YENEEA. CDR3 nucleotide sequence: TGTGCCAGCAGCTTGGACAGGAATAATTACAATGAGCAGTTCTTC. It encodes CASSLDRNNYNEQFF.

The V gene is TRBV12-3 or TRBV12-4, the J gene TRBJ2-3; no clear D. The CDR3 contains 12 residues. Trimming stripped 6 bases from V and 2 bases from J, with 6 bases between. CDR3 in DNA: TGTGCCAGCAGGTGGGACACAGATACGCAGTATTTT. It encodes CASRWDTDTQYF.

V usage is TRBV18 and J usage is TRBJ2-1, with D maybe TRBD2 (5 bases). V was pared by 1 base and J by 6 bases, with 13 bases between. Germline-derived CDR1 and CDR2 are KGHSH and LQKENI. The CDR3 spans 15 residues. The CDR3 region has the DNA TGTGCCAGCTCACCACTGCGGGTCGGTCGCAATGAGCAGTTCTTC. Translated, it gives CASSPLRVGRNEQFF.

The V call is TRBV3-1 (or the pseudogene TRBV3-2), the J call TRBJ2-1; either TRBD1 or TRBD2 may supply D (6 bases each). The germline V and J ends were trimmed by 0 bases and 6 bases, with 18 bases remaining between them. The germline V gene encodes CDR1 LGHDT and CDR2 YNNKEL (reference sequence). CDR3 size: 17 residues. CDR3 sequence: CASSQDWSGATRNEQFF. CDR3 DNA: TGTGCCAGCAGCCAAGATTGGTCGGGGGCGACTCGCAATGAGCAGTTCTTC.

This sequence joins TRBV12-3 or TRBV12-4 and TRBJ1-2, with TRBD1 matching over 9 bases. Trimming removed 6 bases from V and 8 bases from J; junction bases left unmatched: 7. This CDR3 region has 13 residues. CDR3 nucleotide sequence: TGTGCCAGCAGCAAGGGGACAGGGTTAGGCTACACCTTC. Amino acids: CASSKGTGLGYTF.

The chain links TRBV5-4 to TRBJ2-7; 9 bases agree with TRBD1. The CDR3 is made up of 14 amino acids. The ends lost 5 bases at V and 2 bases at J; junction bases unmatched: 5. The V gene's germline CDR1 is SGHNT and CDR2 YYREEE (reference sequence). CDR3 in amino acids: CASSRDRDAYEQYF. The CDR3 DNA follows: TGTGCCAGCAGTCGGGACAGGGACGCCTACGAGCAGTACTTC.

The V gene is TRBV7-9, the J gene TRBJ1-2; 7 positions agree with TRBD1. CDR1 and CDR2 from the germline V gene are SEHNR and FQNEAQ (reference sequence). V lost 5 bases and J lost 3; bases outside the gene matches: 9. The CDR3 extends over 15 amino acids. The CDR3 reads CASSQREGADYGYTF. CDR3 nucleotides: TGTGCCAGCAGCCAACGTGAGGGGGCTGACTATGGCTACACCTTC.

The chain is built from TRBV14 and TRBJ2-1; maybe TRBD2 (6 bases). The germline gives CDR1 SGHDN, CDR2 FVKESK. CDR3 length: 21 residues. Trimming took off 4 bases at V and 5 bases at J, with 33 bases between the two ends. CDR3 DNA: TGTGCCAGCAGCCGCAGGCGGGGCACTGGTTACAGCGGAGACGTCCACAATGAGCAGTTCTTC. Protein: CASSRRRGTGYSGDVHNEQFF.

The chain employs TRBV7-9 and TRBJ2-7; 10 nucleotides agree with TRBD1. The CDR3 sequence is 14 residues long. The germline V gene has CDR1 SEHNR and CDR2 FQNEAQ (reference sequence). The V and J ends lost 5 bases and 9 bases, in that order; junction bases with no gene match: 10. The CDR3 protein is CASSRRGTGERQYF. The CDR3 coding sequence is TGTGCCAGCAGCCGCAGGGGGACAGGGGAACGGCAGTACTTC. The whole variable domain, remainder taken from reference TRBV7-9 and TRBJ2-7, is DTGVSQNPRHKITKRGQNVTFRCDPISEHNRLYWYRQTLGQGPEFLTYFQNEAQLEKSRLLSDRFSAERPKGSFSTLEIQRTEQGDSAMYLCASSRRGTGERQYFGPGTRLTVT.

This chain connects TRBV14 to TRBJ2-5; unclear D gene. CDR3 length: 12 residues. The ends were cut back, 3 bases at V and 4 bases at J, with 6 bases in the middle. Looked up from germline, CDR1 is SGHDN and CDR2 is FVKESK. The CDR3: CASSHIGETQYF. CDR3 bases: TGTGCCAGCAGCCACATTGGAGAGACCCAGTACTTC.

There are a few counts of this clone. This chain uses TRBV19 with TRBJ2-2; D is possibly TRBD2 (5 bases). CDR3 size: 14 residues. V lost 1 base and J lost 5, with 8 bases in between. From germline, CDR1 is LNHDA and CDR2 SQIVND (reference sequence). CDR3 protein: CASSIGRFTGELFF. CDR3 nucleotide sequence: TGTGCCAGTAGTATAGGGAGGTTTACCGGGGAGCTGTTTTTT.

The genes are TRBV28 and TRBJ2-4; 7 bases match TRBD2. The CDR3 contains 12 residues. CDR1 MDHEN and CDR2 SYDVKM come from the germline V gene. The V gene end was trimmed by 8 bases and the J gene end by 3 bases; junction bases not matched to a gene: 1. The CDR3 DNA follows: TGTGCCAGCCGGGAGGACAAAAACATTCAGTACTTC. This translates into CASREDKNIQYF.

J is TRBJ1-2 and V is TRBV7-9, with D possibly matching TRBD1 (5 bases). This CDR3 contains 13 residues. V lost 5 bases and J lost 11, with 18 bases in between. From germline, CDR1 is SEHNR and CDR2 FQNEAQ (reference sequence). The CDR3 protein is CASSLDPGHLYTF. The CDR3 coding sequence is TGTGCCAGCAGCCTAGACCCAGGACACCTATACACCTTC.

V and J are TRBV7-8 and TRBJ1-2, with TRBD1 matching over 10 bases. This CDR3 region has 16 residues. Unmatched junction bases numbered 4, after V lost 1 base and J lost 2 bases. Looked up from germline, CDR1 is SGHVS and CDR2 is FQNEAQ. CDR3 nucleotides: TGTGCCAGCAGCTTAGGGGGGACAGGGGCGAACTATGGCTACACCTTC. This sequence encodes CASSLGGTGANYGYTF.

This clone turned up a few times. This chain connects TRBV7-9 to TRBJ1-1; D is possibly TRBD1 (6 bases). Trimming took off 0 bases at V and 10 bases at J, with 15 bases between the two ends. The CDR3 length is 14 residues. CDR1 is SEHNR and CDR2 is FQNEAQ in the germline V gene (reference sequence). CDR3 region: CASSLAMGHPRAFF. Written as DNA, the CDR3 is TGTGCCAGCAGCTTAGCGATGGGACACCCCCGAGCTTTCTTT.

This clone was seen a few times. This chain joins TRBV7-6 and TRBJ1-2; 7 positions agree with TRBD1. V dropped 4 bases and J dropped 4; count of bases not matched to a gene: 9. The CDR3 contains 15 residues. The germline V gene has CDR1 SGHVS and CDR2 FNYEAQ. CDR3 sequence reads: CASSSSGTELYGYTF. CDR3 DNA sequence: TGTGCCAGCAGCTCCTCCGGGACAGAACTCTATGGCTACACCTTC. The entire variable domain, with the rest obtained from reference TRBV7-6 and TRBJ1-2, is as follows: GAGVSQSPRYKVTKRGQDVALRCDPISGHVSLYWYRQALGQGPEFLTYFNYEAQQDKSGLPNDRFSAERPEGSISTLTIQRTEQRDSAMYRCASSSSGTELYGYTFGSGTRLTVV.

This clone was found a few times. The V call is TRBV5-4, the J call TRBJ2-5, with 10 bases identical to TRBD2. V trimming: 3 bases; J trimming: 1 base; junction bases outside the gene matches: 6. In germline, CDR1 is SGHNT, CDR2 YYREEE (reference sequence). CDR3 length: 16 amino acids. CDR3 residues: CASSSLAGGSQETQYF. The DNA of the CDR3 is TGTGCCAGCAGCTCTTTAGCGGGAGGCTCCCAAGAGACCCAGTACTTC.

This sequence joins TRBV2 and TRBJ1-5; D might be TRBD1 (6 bases). This CDR3 comprises 15 residues. CDR1 SNHLY and CDR2 FYNNEI come from the germline V gene. The V gene lost 6 bases and the J gene lost 7 bases, with 19 bases spanning the gap. The CDR3 coding sequence is TGTGCCAGCAGACCCGGGGAGGGGGGCAGGCAGCCCCAGCATTTT. It yields the protein CASRPGEGGRQPQHF.

The rearrangement uses TRBV5-1 and TRBJ2-5; D unresolved. Germline-derived CDR1 and CDR2 are SGHRS and YFSETQ. The CDR3 has 14 residues. V was cut by 5 bases and J by 5 bases, with 16 bases left in between. CDR3 sequence: CASRPTLLEETQYF. CDR3 sequence (DNA): TGCGCCAGCAGGCCGACTCTTTTGGAGGAGACCCAGTACTTC. Combining the CDR3 with reference TRBV5-1 and TRBJ2-5 gives the whole variable domain KAGVTQTPRYLIKTRGQQVTLSCSPISGHRSVSWYQQTPGQGLQFLFEYFSETQRNKGNFPGRFSGRQFSNSRSEMNVSTLELGDSALYLCASRPTLLEETQYFGPGTRLLVL.

This clone occurred a few times. The chain has TRBV7-6 and TRBJ2-2, with TRBD1 as a possible D gene (6 bases). Germline-derived CDR1 and CDR2 are SGHVS and FNYEAQ. The CDR3 length is 18 residues. The V and J ends lost 0 bases and 4 bases respectively, with 18 bases between them. CDR3 amino acids: CASSLARQDASSTGELFF. CDR3 DNA: TGTGCCAGCAGCTTAGCGCGACAGGACGCGAGTAGCACCGGGGAGCTGTTTTTT.